The 31 T cell receptor beta chains below come from one sample, sequenced in a study of shared clonotypes between healthy human individuals. Sequenced by immunoSEQ multiplex PCR; TCRdb stores in-frame clones only, minus some. The sample holds around 2,000,000 clones, roughly 94% seen once. Sequenced input: naive CD4+ T cells sorted from blood. The subset is: CD45RA+ positively selected. The receptors were sampled from a man aged 18 to 35 in good health.

The V gene is TRBV25-1, the J gene TRBJ2-7; D may correspond to TRBD1 or TRBD2 (5 bases each). Germline V gives CDR1 MGHDK, CDR2 SYGVNS. The CDR3 is 14 residues long. V was trimmed by 1 base and J by 6 bases, leaving 13 bases between them. The DNA of the CDR3 is TGTGCCAGCAGTGAATGGGACCTATCCGGCGAGCAGTACTTC. This encodes CASSEWDLSGEQYF.

The CDR3 spells CASSYPASGKVGELFF. CDR3 DNA: TGTGCCAGCAGTTACCCGGCTAGCGGGAAGGTCGGGGAGCTGTTTTTT. The V call is TRBV6-5, the J call TRBJ2-2; 9 bases line up with TRBD2. The CDR3 has 16 residues. J gave up 7 bases and V 2 bases, and 8 bases lay outside the gene matches. Germline V gene lookup returns CDR1 MNHEY and CDR2 SVGAGI.

V is TRBV2 and J is TRBJ1-5; D may be TRBD1 (5 bases). The CDR3 extends over 13 amino acids. In germline, CDR1 is SNHLY, CDR2 FYNNEI. V dropped 11 bases and J dropped 6 bases, with 17 bases sitting between them. Written as DNA, the CDR3 is TGTGCCGTAGGGGATGACGGGTTTCAGCCCCAGCATTTT. The encoded protein is CAVGDDGFQPQHF. Full variable domain (outside the CDR3, taken from reference TRBV2 and TRBJ1-5): EPEVTQTPSHQVTQMGQEVILRCVPISNHLYFYWYRQILGQKVEFLVSFYNNEISEKSEIFDDQFSVERPDGSNFTLKIRSTKLEDSAMYFCAVGDDGFQPQHFGDGTRLSIL.

This chain uses TRBV6-5 with TRBJ2-5; D is perhaps TRBD1 (6 bases). This CDR3 is 12 amino acids long. CDR1 is MNHEY, CDR2 SVGAGI, per germline. Trimming pared 8 bases from V and 2 bases from J, leaving 9 bases between. The CDR3 spells CASGQGQETQYF. The DNA of the CDR3 is TGTGCCAGCGGTCAGGGGCAAGAGACCCAGTACTTC.

J is TRBJ2-2 and V is TRBV9; the match to TRBD1 covers 9 bases. After removal of 3 bases from V and 4 bases from J, the junction contained 4 bases not matched to a gene. The germline V gene encodes CDR1 SGDLS and CDR2 YYNGEE. CDR3 length equals 15 residues. The DNA of the CDR3 is TGTGCCAGCAGCGCGGGACAGGGTGGCACCGGGGAGCTGTTTTTT. Translating it yields CASSAGQGGTGELFF.

The rearrangement uses TRBV6-6 and TRBJ2-5; D unclear. CDR1 and CDR2 (germline): MNHNY, SVGAGI (reference sequence). The CDR3 is made up of 11 amino acids. V was clipped by 5 bases and J by 5 bases, with 6 bases between them. CDR3 sequence (DNA): TGTGCCAGCAGTAGACGCGAGACCCAGTACTTC. It yields the protein CASSRRETQYF.

The J gene is TRBJ2-7, the V gene TRBV9; 9 positions agree with TRBD1. The V gene end was trimmed by 0 bases and the J gene end by 7 bases; junction bases not matched to a gene: 11. CDR1 and CDR2 from the germline V gene are SGDLS and YYNGEE. The CDR3 loop spans 16 amino acids. Written as DNA, the CDR3 is TGTGCCAGCAGCGTAGGATTGGAGGGACAGGGTAGGGAGCAGTACTTC. Translating gives CASSVGLEGQGREQYF.

V usage is TRBV30 and J usage is TRBJ2-5; 8 bases line up with TRBD1. After removal of 2 bases from V and 7 bases from J, the junction contained 12 bases not matched to a gene. CDR3 size: 15 residues. Germline CDR1 is GTSNPN and CDR2 is SVGIG (reference sequence). The CDR3 reads CAWSNLRGPAGTQYF. Written as DNA, the CDR3 is TGTGCCTGGAGTAACCTCAGGGGGCCAGCGGGGACCCAGTACTTC. The complete variable domain, with remaining parts taken from reference TRBV30 and TRBJ2-5, reads SQTIHQWPATLVQPVGSPLSLECTVEGTSNPNLYWYRQAAGRGLQLLFYSVGIGQISSEVPQNLSASRPQDRQFILSSKKLLLSDSGFYLCAWSNLRGPAGTQYFGPGTRLLVL.

V and J are TRBV28 and TRBJ1-4, with TRBD1 as a possible D gene (5 bases). CDR3 length: 15 residues. Trimming left V 4 bases short and J 10 bases short, with 19 bases between. In germline, CDR1 is MDHEN, CDR2 SYDVKM. This CDR3 reads CASSSGTPSAGKLFF. The DNA for the CDR3 is TGTGCCAGCAGTTCAGGGACCCCCTCAGCTGGAAAACTGTTTTTT. The variable domain in full, with the rest retrieved from reference TRBV28 and TRBJ1-4, is DVKVTQSSRYLVKRTGEKVFLECVQDMDHENMFWYRQDPGLGLRLIYFSYDVKMKEKGDIPEGYSVSREKKERFSLILESASTNQTSMYLCASSSGTPSAGKLFFGSGTQLSVL.

In the case of this clone: The sample contains more than one DNA sequence encoding this CDR3. The V and J genes are TRBV18 and TRBJ1-2, with TRBD1 matching over 8 bases. The ends lost 2 bases at V and 2 bases at J; junction bases unmatched: 4. Germline V CDR1 and CDR2: KGHSH, LQKENI. The CDR3 is made up of 15 amino acids. CDR3 DNA: TGTGCCAGCTCACCAGGACAGGGAAGAAACTATGGCTACACCTTC. Translation: CASSPGQGRNYGYTF.

CDR3 sequence reads: CASSYSSGRYEQYF. CDR3 in DNA: TGTGCCAGCAGTTACTCGTCAGGTCGTTACGAGCAGTACTTC. The chain carries TRBV6-5 and TRBJ2-7; D is unresolved. The V and J ends lost 0 bases and 4 bases respectively, with 10 bases between them. Per the germline V gene, CDR1 is MNHEY and CDR2 is SVGAGI. The CDR3 covers 14 residues.

The V gene is TRBV5-6, the J gene TRBJ2-3, with D unclear. V was trimmed by 2 bases and J by 4 bases, leaving 17 bases between them. CDR3 length: 16 residues. Germline CDR1 and CDR2: SGHDT and YYEEEE. The CDR3 is CASSLGGVSYADTQYF. Here the CDR3 DNA reads TGTGCCAGCAGCTTAGGTGGGGTTTCATATGCAGATACGCAGTATTTT.

Details on this clone: The junction shows a germline mismatch at one end, possibly a read error. V and J are TRBV6-1 and TRBJ2-3; 8 bases map to TRBD2. Germline V gene data show CDR1 as MNHNS and CDR2 as SASEGT. The CDR3 is 16 residues long. CDR3: CAISESALAVTDTQYF. CDR3 DNA: TGTGCCATCAGTGAGTCTGCACTAGCGGTGACAGATACGCAGTATTTT.

The chain uses TRBV27 and TRBJ2-7, with D perhaps matching TRBD1 (6 bases). The ends were cut back, 9 bases at V and 7 bases at J, with 19 bases in the middle. The CDR3 is 13 amino acids. Germline CDR1 and CDR2: MNHEY and SMNVEV (reference sequence). The CDR3 sequence: CASLGPQGTEQYF. CDR3 coding DNA: TGTGCCAGTTTGGGACCCCAGGGGACGGAGCAGTACTTC.

The chain recombines TRBV5-1 with TRBJ2-7, with 7 positions matching TRBD1. From germline, CDR1 is SGHRS and CDR2 YFSETQ. V lost 0 bases to trimming and J lost 2 bases; unmatched junction nucleotides: 8. This CDR3 comprises 16 residues. The CDR3 protein is CASSLARGPSPYEQYF. Written as DNA, the CDR3 is TGCGCCAGCAGCTTGGCTAGGGGGCCTTCCCCCTACGAGCAGTACTTC.

This chain uses TRBV19 with TRBJ2-7; the D gene is possibly TRBD2 (6 bases). This CDR3 has 14 residues. The germline V gene encodes CDR1 LNHDA and CDR2 SQIVND (reference sequence). V was cut by 2 bases and J by 0 bases, with 8 bases left in between. In nucleotides, the CDR3 is TGTGCCAGTAGTATACGGGACTTCTCCTACGAGCAGTACTTC. Translation: CASSIRDFSYEQYF.

The chain couples TRBV7-8 to TRBJ2-3, with D perhaps TRBD2 (7 bases). Looked up from germline, CDR1 is SGHVS and CDR2 is FQNEAQ. This CDR3 contains 16 residues. Trimming took 5 bases from V and 4 from J, leaving 19 bases between them. For the CDR3, the DNA is TGTGCCAGCAGCCCCCAGAGGGGGAGGGCCTCAGATACGCAGTATTTT. This encodes CASSPQRGRASDTQYF.

This clone showed up just a few times. This CDR3 is missing its conserved last phenylalanine or tryptophan, likely due to a read error. CDR3 DNA sequence: TGTGCCAGAGGACGGTCCTATGGCTACACCCTC. Encoded protein: CARGRSYGYTL. The chain uses TRBV9 and TRBJ1-2; D remains unclear. V was shortened by 8 bases and J by 4 bases, with 9 bases between the two germline ends. The CDR3 loop spans 11 amino acids. The V gene's germline CDR1 is SGDLS and CDR2 YYNGEE.

In the case of this clone: In the same sample, other DNA sequences code for this CDR3. The chain joins TRBV2 to TRBJ1-1; D is perhaps TRBD1 (5 bases). Trimming took off 4 bases at V and 1 base at J, with 7 bases between the two ends. CDR1 is SNHLY, CDR2 FYNNEI, per germline. This CDR3 spans 13 amino acids. CDR3 DNA: TGTGCCAGCAGTGCCACAGGGAACACTGAAGCTTTCTTT. It encodes CASSATGNTEAFF.

This clone was detected many times. This chain joins TRBV18 and TRBJ2-3; TRBD1 matches at 7 bases. With 2 bases clipped from V and 6 bases from J, the junction kept 11 bases outside the gene matches. The CDR3 spans 16 residues. Germline lookup yields CDR1 KGHSH and CDR2 LQKENI. DNA for the CDR3: TGTGCCAGCTCACCATATCCGCCAGGGGGTCGGGATACGCAGTATTTT. It is translated as CASSPYPPGGRDTQYF.

This clone was found once. This specimen includes other DNA sequences encoding the same CDR3. The chain joins TRBV6-5 to TRBJ2-7; 8 bases are a match to TRBD2. V dropped 6 bases and J dropped 3; count of bases not matched to a gene: 1. The CDR3 is 12 amino acids. The germline V gene encodes CDR1 MNHEY and CDR2 SVGAGI. DNA of the CDR3: TGTGCCAGCAGGAGCGGGAGCTACGAGCAGTACTTC. It encodes CASRSGSYEQYF.

CDR3 amino acids: CASSLRTSGGAGELFF. CDR3 DNA: TGTGCCAGCAGCCTTCGGACTAGCGGGGGGGCCGGGGAGCTGTTTTTT. This chain connects TRBV4-2 to TRBJ2-2; 15 bases are a match to TRBD2. The germline V gene has CDR1 LGHNA and CDR2 YNFKEQ. The trim removed 4 bases at V and 6 bases at J, leaving 3 bases unmatched. There are 16 residues in the CDR3.

Details on this clone: An end of the junction does not agree with germline; a read error may underlie this. The V call is TRBV7-7, the J call TRBJ2-5; D might be TRBD2 (6 bases). CDR1 is SSHAT and CDR2 is FNYEAQ in the germline V gene (reference sequence). The CDR3 contains 15 residues. The CDR3 protein is CASSLAGGTQETQYF. CDR3 nucleotide sequence: TGTGCTAGCAGCTTAGCCGGGGGTACTCAAGAGACCCAGTACTTC. Supplemented by reference TRBV7-7 and TRBJ2-5, the full variable domain reads GAGVSQSPRYKVTKRGQDVTLRCDPISSHATLYWYQQALGQGPEFLTYFNYEAQPDKSGLPSDRFSAERPEGSISTLTIQRTEQRDSAMYRCASSLAGGTQETQYFGPGTRLLVL.

With respect to this clone: Other nucleotide sequences from this sample produce the same CDR3. The V call is TRBV12-5, the J call TRBJ2-7; D unresolved. Germline V lookup: CDR1 LGHNT, CDR2 FRNRAP. The CDR3 sequence is 11 residues long. Trimming removed 7 bases at V and 3 bases at J, with 7 bases between. The CDR3, as DNA: TGTGCTAGTGCCACCGACTACGAGCAGTACTTC. Amino acid sequence: CASATDYEQYF.

This rearrangement joins TRBV6-6 to TRBJ2-7, with D uncertain. Per germline, CDR1 MNHNY and CDR2 SVGAGI (reference sequence). CDR3 length equals 12 residues. Trimming cost V 7 bases and J 3 bases, with 10 bases left between them. In DNA, the CDR3 is TGTGCCAGCACTGACCAGATCTACGAGCAGTACTTC. Amino acids: CASTDQIYEQYF.

The gene calls are TRBV5-6 and TRBJ1-2; D perhaps matches TRBD1 (5 bases). Trimming pared 4 bases from V and 2 bases from J, leaving 18 bases between. The length of the CDR3 is 16 residues. Germline V CDR1 and CDR2: SGHDT, YYEEEE. The CDR3 DNA sequence: TGTGCCAGCAGCCTAAGCCCCCAGGGAGGGAACTATGGCTACACCTTC. Protein sequence: CASSLSPQGGNYGYTF.

The chain combines TRBV28 with TRBJ2-7; 11 positions agree with TRBD2. This CDR3 has 16 amino acids. Germline trimming cut 3 bases from V and 4 bases from J; bases unmatched to any gene: 8. The germline V gene has CDR1 MDHEN and CDR2 SYDVKM. DNA of the CDR3: TGTGCCAGCAGTTTTGTGTGGGGGACTAGCGGTTACGAGCAGTACTTC. Its translation: CASSFVWGTSGYEQYF.

In this sample, this clone turned up once. The chain uses TRBV7-9 and TRBJ2-1, with 8 bases lining up with TRBD2. The length of the CDR3 is 15 residues. The V gene's germline CDR1 is SEHNR and CDR2 FQNEAQ (reference sequence). The V segment lost 0 bases and the J segment 6 bases; nucleotides outside the gene matches: 4. CDR3 in DNA: TGTGCCAGCAGCTTAGCGGGGACTAGGGTCAATGAGCAGTTCTTC. It codes for CASSLAGTRVNEQFF.

V is TRBV11-2 and J is TRBJ1-4, with 7 bases that match TRBD1. The CDR3 spans 15 residues. The J segment lost 3 bases and the V segment lost 5 bases, leaving 6 bases of the junction unmatched. CDR1 and CDR2 (germline): SGHAT, FQNNGV. CDR3 sequence reads: CASSHSGGANEKLFF. DNA of the CDR3: TGTGCCAGCAGCCACTCAGGGGGTGCTAATGAAAAACTGTTTTTT.

The V and J genes are TRBV28 and TRBJ2-3, with 7 positions matching TRBD2. V lost 8 bases to trimming and J lost 5 bases; unmatched junction nucleotides: 13. CDR3 length equals 15 residues. From germline, CDR1 is MDHEN and CDR2 SYDVKM. The CDR3 DNA is TGTGCCAGCTCCCCCTGGGGGGGTGGGATAGATACGCAGTATTTT. Amino acids: CASSPWGGGIDTQYF.

CDR3 sequence: CASSQDRTAKNEQFF. The CDR3 DNA reads as TGTGCCAGCAGCCAAGACAGGACAGCCAAAAATGAGCAGTTCTTC. This chain uses TRBV4-2 with TRBJ2-1; TRBD1 is a possible D gene (6 bases). Per germline, CDR1 LGHNA and CDR2 YNFKEQ. The CDR3 runs 15 residues. V dropped 0 bases and J dropped 7 bases, with 13 bases sitting between them.